The 4 T cell receptor beta chains below all came from one sample that was sequenced in a study of T cell responses to AZD1222 COVID-19 vaccine. TCRdb keeps only in-frame clones here, not all; method: immunoSEQ multiplex PCR. The sample consists of 90,000 to 120,000 clones, approximately 86% of them appearing once. This specimen consisted of peripheral blood, obtained on day 0 of AZD1222 vaccination. The receptor source for this set is an adult in good health.

The chain carries TRBV9 and TRBJ1-1; D unclear. The CDR3 covers 14 residues. V was clipped by 4 bases and J by 2 bases, with 12 bases between them. Germline V gives CDR1 SGDLS, CDR2 YYNGEE. The CDR3 DNA sequence: TGTGCCAGCAGCCCAACGAACATCAACACTGAAGCTTTCTTT. It translates to CASSPTNINTEAFF. The full variable domain, its missing parts supplied by reference TRBV9 and TRBJ1-1, is DSGVTQTPKHLITATGQRVTLRCSPRSGDLSVYWYQQSLDQGLQFLIQYYNGEERAKGNILERFSAQQFPDLHSELNLSSLELGDSALYFCASSPTNINTEAFFGQGTRLTVV.

This rearrangement joins TRBV9 to TRBJ1-4; D might be TRBD1 (6 bases). V lost 2 bases to trimming and J lost 7 bases, with 12 bases between them. In germline, CDR1 is SGDLS, CDR2 YYNGEE. The CDR3 extends over 14 amino acids. This CDR3 is CASSVQGSSEKLFF. The CDR3 DNA is TGTGCCAGCAGCGTTCAGGGGTCCAGTGAAAAACTGTTTTTT. Full variable domain (outside the CDR3, taken from reference TRBV9 and TRBJ1-4): DSGVTQTPKHLITATGQRVTLRCSPRSGDLSVYWYQQSLDQGLQFLIQYYNGEERAKGNILERFSAQQFPDLHSELNLSSLELGDSALYFCASSVQGSSEKLFFGSGTQLSVL.

The chain is built from TRBV5-8 and TRBJ1-5; 8 bases map to TRBD1. The CDR3 has 15 amino acids. V shed 4 bases, J shed 6 bases, and the junction held 9 bases outside the gene matches. CDR1 is SGHTS and CDR2 is YDEGEE in the germline V gene. The CDR3 is CASSTQTGAGQPQHF. For the CDR3, the DNA is TGTGCCAGCAGCACACAGACAGGGGCCGGTCAGCCCCAGCATTTT. The complete variable domain, with remaining parts taken from reference TRBV5-8 and TRBJ1-5, reads EAGVTQSPTHLIKTRGQQATLRCSPISGHTSVYWYQQALGLGLQFLLWYDEGEERNRGNFPPRFSGRQFPNYSSELNVNALELEDSALYLCASSTQTGAGQPQHFGDGTRLSIL.

This chain links TRBV3-1 (or the pseudogene TRBV3-2) with TRBJ2-2; 9 nucleotides align to TRBD1. The V and J ends lost 3 bases and 3 bases, in that order; junction bases with no gene match: 11. Germline CDR1 and CDR2: LGHDT and YNNKEL (reference sequence). The CDR3 consists of 18 residues. The CDR3 protein is CASSHVGARTGDTGELFF. The CDR3 region has the DNA TGTGCCAGCAGCCACGTTGGGGCCCGGACAGGGGACACCGGGGAGCTGTTTTTT.